Included here is one T cell receptor (beta chain) sequence, with context. This sample was included in a study of T cells in Graves' hyperthyroidism and ophthalmopathy. Study overall: Specimen type is peripheral blood, collected at initial diagnosis prior to any treatment.

The CDR3 consists of 15 residues. The V end lost 5 bases, the J end lost 3 bases, and 16 bases lay between the germline ends. Enrolled ophthalmopathy patients presented with a Clinical Activity Score of at least 3, a NOSPECS grade of at least 4, and disease duration under 3 months. Diagnosing involved the use of clinical symptoms, serum thyroxine and TRAb, thyroid ultrasound and orbital computed tomography. The source material, RNA transcripts, was used to amplify TCR beta CDR3 regions. The HTBI set primed first-round TCR CDR3 RT-PCR. TCRdb re-called the multiplex PCR reads with MiXCR, one entry per CDR3 protein. The sample shows 500,000 to 550,000 distinct CDR3 sequences, just under 20% of them seen only once.

This sequence was found in a man in his forties with Graves' ophthalmopathy. Sequenced sample: blood. This rearrangement joins TRBV12-3 or TRBV12-4 to TRBJ2-5; D is possibly TRBD2 (6 bases). The CDR3 coding sequence is TGTGCCAGCAGTCTCTCCACGGGGGTAGAAGAGACCCAGTACTTC. It codes for CASSLSTGVEETQYF.